Described below is a single TCR beta chain sequence and its context. No cognate antigen has been identified for it. No base-level quality is on record; no much larger clone is a single base apart. These data belong to a study of blood T cell repertoires in COVID-19 (dated by TCRdb to the early 2020s). With regard to the full study: Samples covering the acute and convalescent phases of COVID-19 were provided by collaborators in the United States, Italy and Spain. The prospective study material was composed of cDNA or gDNA derived from T cells, B-cell-depleted T cells, or PBMCs. The dataset comprised deeply sampled blood TCRbeta repertoires from subjects exposed to, actively infected with, or recovered from COVID-19. The repertoires were released in a freely available public database intended as a resource for research on the immune response to SARS-CoV-2. The samples were drawn from the first 160 participants of the ongoing ImmuneRACE study and from 1,200 or so subjects provided by 6 global collaborators. Sample metadata almost always included a de-identified subject ID, COVID-19 status, age in years and sex. Where HLA class I and class II types were available, the types were taken from metadata supplied by the sample provider, not from assay-based typing. The investigation overall reported the following: How much clinical and demographic metadata was included differed by source and by participant, and the metadata was provided uncurated.

The collaborating institutions used their own protocols to collect whole blood in K2EDTA tubes. For TCRbeta analysis, collaborators shipped samples in one of three forms: frozen whole blood, isolated PBMCs, or DNA extracted from either of those sample types. TCRbeta CDR3 regions were amplified from genomic DNA by means of the immunoSEQ Assay, a bias-controlled multiplex PCR. On the authors' methods: The number of nucleated cells in each sample was estimated from the amplification of reference gene primers within the assay. Sequence reads were collapsed and filtered to measure the absolute abundance of every unique TCRbeta CDR3 rearrangement. For each sample, productive Simpson clonality was calculated by taking the square root of Simpson's diversity index across productive rearrangements. TCRdb stores this immuneACCESS table with in-frame sequences only. Part of the clones is absent; in the studies checked, under half of the shortfall reflects unresolved V genes, and no reason is known for the rest. The V and J calls and clone size come from that table; D and trimming were worked out from the DNA. This sample has around 71,000 clones in its table, and approximately 86% of those were observed once. More than 1.5% of the sample rests with the top ten.

Reading from cysteine to phenylalanine, the CDR3 counts 14 amino acids. Only the CDR3 portion is preserved as DNA: 42 bases, with reading frame beginning at the first base. Via the germline V gene, CDR1 is MDHEN and CDR2 SYDVKM. V trim: 7 bases; J trim: 14 bases; unmatched bases: 16. The sequenced sample consisted of peripheral blood. The source is a woman in her sixties with acute or convalescent COVID-19. The chain was built from TRBV28 and TRBJ2-4, and 8 bases in between align with TRBD1. Here is the DNA: TGTGCCAGCAACCCAGCGACAGGGGTGGGTAGGAAGTACTTC. It specifies CASNPATGVGRKYF. The reference TRBV28 and TRBJ2-4 proteins fill in what lies around the CDR3, so the full variable domain reads DVKVTQSSRYLVKRTGEKVFLECVQDMDHENMFWYRQDPGLGLRLIYFSYDVKMKEKGDIPEGYSVSREKKERFSLILESASTNQTSMYLCASNPATGVGRKYFGAGTRLSVL.